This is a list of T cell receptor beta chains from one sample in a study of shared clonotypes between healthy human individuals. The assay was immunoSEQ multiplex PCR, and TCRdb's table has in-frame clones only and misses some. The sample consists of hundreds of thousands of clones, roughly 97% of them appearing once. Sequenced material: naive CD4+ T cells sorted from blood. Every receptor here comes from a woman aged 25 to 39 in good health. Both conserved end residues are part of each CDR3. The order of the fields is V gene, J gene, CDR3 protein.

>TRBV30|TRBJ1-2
CARSDSGSSLRRGYTF
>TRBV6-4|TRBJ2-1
CASSDSPSGRANEQFF
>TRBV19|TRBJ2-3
CASSISKVPGLAGGDTQYF
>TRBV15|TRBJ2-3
CATSKEPGTSGRYTLF
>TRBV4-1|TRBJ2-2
CASSLRSPDRGSSGELFF
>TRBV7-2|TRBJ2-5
CASSQMTGGQETQYF
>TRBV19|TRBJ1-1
CASTKQGWTEAFF
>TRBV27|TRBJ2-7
CASSYRQGSYEQYF
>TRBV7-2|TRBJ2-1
CASSLPLRNEQFF
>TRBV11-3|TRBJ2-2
CASSLWAGELFF
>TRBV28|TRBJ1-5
CASSLFGSNQPQHF
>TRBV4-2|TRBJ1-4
CASSQARTATNEKLFF
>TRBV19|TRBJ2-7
CASSAFMSGSTYEQYF
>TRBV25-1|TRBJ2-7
CASSRAGTTYEQYF
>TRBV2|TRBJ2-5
CASSERSAGGGETQYF
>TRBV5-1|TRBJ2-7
CASSFLAGAEEQYF
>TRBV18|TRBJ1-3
CASSPTKIPGNTIYF
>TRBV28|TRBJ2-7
CASTKSYEQYF
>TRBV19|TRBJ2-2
CASSTQTSGRLAAGELFF
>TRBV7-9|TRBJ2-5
CASSLGDRAGLETQYF
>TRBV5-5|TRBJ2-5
CASISSGQETQYF
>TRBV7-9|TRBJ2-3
CASSLDGSLDTQYF
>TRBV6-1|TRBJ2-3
CASSPRGQITDTQYF
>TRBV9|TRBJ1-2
CASSVALSGQGVKAYGYTF
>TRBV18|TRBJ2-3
CASSPIQQGETQYF
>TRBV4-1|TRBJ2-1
CASSQGLAGGGTYNEQFF